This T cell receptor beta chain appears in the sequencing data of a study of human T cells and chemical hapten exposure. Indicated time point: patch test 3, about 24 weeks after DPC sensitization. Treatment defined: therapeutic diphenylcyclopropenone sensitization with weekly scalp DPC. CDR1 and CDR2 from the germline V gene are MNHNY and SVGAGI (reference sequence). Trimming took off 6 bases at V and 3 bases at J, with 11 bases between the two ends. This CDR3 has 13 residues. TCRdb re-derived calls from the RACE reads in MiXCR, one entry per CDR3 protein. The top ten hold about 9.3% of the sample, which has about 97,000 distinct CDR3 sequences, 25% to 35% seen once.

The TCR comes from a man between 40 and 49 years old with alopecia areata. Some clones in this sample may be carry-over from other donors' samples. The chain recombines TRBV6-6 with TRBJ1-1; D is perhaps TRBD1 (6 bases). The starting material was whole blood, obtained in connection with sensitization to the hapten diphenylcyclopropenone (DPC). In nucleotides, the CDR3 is TGTGCCAGCAGCGGGACACCCGACACTGAAGCTTTCTTT. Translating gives CASSGTPDTEAFF.